This TCR beta chain was sequenced for a study of early T cells in non-severe SARS-CoV-2 infection. General study findings and limits: Comparison of clonotypes with VDJdb favored anti-spike CD8 responses while missing private and CD4 specificities.

Via MiXCR, TCRdb re-called the 5' RACE reads, giving one row per CDR3 protein. The repertoire holds roughly 40,000 distinct CDR3 sequences, 12% seen once, with around 16% in the top ten. The length of the CDR3 is 13 residues. Germline CDR1 is MNHEY and CDR2 is SVGEGT. With 6 bases removed from V and 4 bases from J, the gap between germline ends came to 12 bases. In this sample, this clonotype turned up many times. Its specificity is unknown. The sequenced sample was whole blood. This chain joins TRBV6-2 or TRBV6-3 and TRBJ1-2, with D maybe TRBD1 (5 bases). The receptor's source is an adult who was a healthcare worker with PCR-confirmed SARS-CoV-2 infection or an uninfected control (not recorded which). The CDR3 protein is CASSPQAPYGYTF. The CDR3 coding sequence is TGTGCCAGCAGCCCACAGGCTCCCTATGGCTACACCTTC.